These 25 T cell receptor beta chains originate from one sample sequenced in a study of OX40 agonist ivuxolimab in advanced cancers. The assay was immunoSEQ multiplex PCR, and TCRdb's table has in-frame clones only and misses some. The repertoire holds roughly 92,000 clones, 90% seen once, with just over 0.15% in the top ten. Sequencing was performed on CD4+ or CD8+ T cells sorted from blood, taken in a trial of the OX40 agonist ivuxolimab. The receptor set was obtained from an adult with an advanced solid tumor such as melanoma, head and neck, liver or kidney cancer.

The chain combines TRBV30 with TRBJ2-1; TRBD2 matches at 12 bases. Losses at the gene ends were 3 bases for V and 7 bases for J; bases not matched to a gene: 13. Germline V CDR1 and CDR2: GTSNPN, SVGIG (reference sequence). The CDR3 loop spans 17 amino acids. CDR3 DNA sequence: TGTGCCTGGAGCTATTTTAGACTAGCGGGAGACAGGAATGAGCAGTTCTTC. Translated, it gives CAWSYFRLAGDRNEQFF.

The CDR3 DNA reads as TGTGCCAGCAGCGTAGTCGGCACAGATACGCAGTATTTT. Translated, it gives CASSVVGTDTQYF. V and J are TRBV9 and TRBJ2-3; D call uncertain. CDR1 is SGDLS, CDR2 YYNGEE, per germline. The CDR3 has 13 residues. The V end was cut by 0 bases, the J end by 1 base, with 3 bases between.

This clone was observed a single time. This chain joins TRBV5-4 and TRBJ2-1, with 9 bases aligning to TRBD2. With V trimmed by 1 base and J by 4 bases, 6 bases remained unmatched. This CDR3 is 16 amino acids long. Germline V gene sequence: CDR1 SGHNT, CDR2 YYREEE (reference sequence). The CDR3 is CASSLSGGGGYNEQFF. The CDR3 DNA reads as TGTGCCAGCAGCTTGTCTGGCGGGGGGGGTTACAATGAGCAGTTCTTC.

The gene calls are TRBV25-1 and TRBJ1-4; 7 nucleotides align to TRBD1. The germline V gene encodes CDR1 MGHDK and CDR2 SYGVNS. The CDR3 sequence is 16 residues long. Germline trimming cut 5 bases from V and 8 bases from J; bases unmatched to any gene: 14. The CDR3 sequence is CASSWTYRGEEEKLFF. CDR3 nucleotide sequence: TGTGCCAGCAGTTGGACCTACAGGGGTGAAGAAGAAAAACTGTTTTTT.

This clone occurred once. The chain uses TRBV15 and TRBJ1-1, with D unclear. Germline CDR1 and CDR2: LNHNV and YYDKDF (reference sequence). The CDR3 totals 12 residues. V was cut by 1 base and J by 7 bases, with 7 bases left in between. CDR3 sequence reads: CATSRAAGEAFF. The CDR3 region has the DNA TGTGCCACCAGCAGAGCGGCGGGTGAAGCTTTCTTT.

The J gene is TRBJ2-1, the V gene TRBV5-1, with a weak D call TRBD2 (5 bases). Germline V CDR1 and CDR2: SGHRS, YFSETQ. The V end was cut by 0 bases, the J end by 7 bases, with 11 bases between. This CDR3 is 14 amino acids long. The CDR3 is CASSLASGMNEQFF. The CDR3 bases are TGCGCCAGCAGCTTGGCCTCCGGGATGAATGAGCAGTTCTTC.

The chain links TRBV11-2 to TRBJ2-7; TRBD2 agrees at 9 bases. The CDR3 totals 15 residues. Germline V gives CDR1 SGHAT, CDR2 FQNNGV. After removal of 4 bases from V and 6 bases from J, the junction contained 10 bases not matched to a gene. The DNA for the CDR3 is TGTGCCAGCAGCTCCGCTAGCGGGATTCCCGTCGAGCAGTACTTC. It encodes CASSSASGIPVEQYF.

The gene calls are TRBV7-9 and TRBJ2-3; D ambiguous. This CDR3 is built from 14 residues. Germline CDR1 is SEHNR and CDR2 is FQNEAQ (reference sequence). Trimming pared 1 base from V and 3 bases from J, leaving 8 bases between. CDR3 nucleotide sequence: TGTGCCAGCAGCTTAGAGGCTAAAACAGATACGCAGTATTTT. This translates into CASSLEAKTDTQYF.

J is TRBJ2-1 and V is TRBV9; possible D gene TRBD2, 5 bases. The CDR3 loop spans 15 amino acids. CDR1 and CDR2 from the germline V gene are SGDLS and YYNGEE. Trimming pared 2 bases from V and 1 base from J, leaving 10 bases between. CDR3 in amino acids: CASSVRSGSYNEQFF. For the CDR3, the DNA is TGTGCCAGCAGCGTCCGGAGCGGTTCCTACAATGAGCAGTTCTTC.

This clone was recorded once. The chain links TRBV27 to TRBJ2-1; maybe TRBD1 (5 bases). This CDR3 is 12 amino acids long. Germline CDR1 reads MNHEY; CDR2 reads SMNVEV (reference sequence). Deletions cut 6 bases from V and 14 bases from J, with 17 bases between. CDR3 amino acids: CASSRPQGVKFF. CDR3 DNA sequence: TGTGCCAGCAGCCGCCCTCAAGGGGTAAAGTTCTTC.

This chain joins TRBV5-5 and TRBJ2-3; D remains unclear. Trimming left V 9 bases short and J 2 bases short, with 4 bases between. The CDR3 has 10 residues. CDR1 is SGHKS, CDR2 YYEKEE, per germline (reference sequence). The CDR3 DNA is TGTGCCATGTCCACAGATACGCAGTATTTT. Its translation: CAMSTDTQYF.

V and J are TRBV25-1 and TRBJ2-7; no clear D gene. The germline V and J ends were trimmed by 1 base and 6 bases, with 10 bases remaining between them. In germline, CDR1 is MGHDK, CDR2 SYGVNS. This CDR3 is 13 amino acids long. The CDR3 loop reads CASSESLQSEQYF. DNA for the CDR3: TGTGCCAGCAGTGAATCTCTACAGAGCGAGCAGTACTTC.

This chain links TRBV5-4 with TRBJ1-1; weak D call: TRBD1 (5 bases). CDR1 and CDR2 (germline): SGHNT, YYREEE (reference sequence). This CDR3 is 14 amino acids long. Trimming removed 0 bases from V and 4 bases from J, with 10 bases in between. CDR3 DNA: TGTGCCAGCAGCTTGGCCGGTACAGGCACTGAAGCTTTCTTT. The encoded protein is CASSLAGTGTEAFF.

The chain combines TRBV7-6 with TRBJ2-5, with TRBD2 matching 15 bases. CDR1 and CDR2 from the germline V gene are SGHVS and FNYEAQ. V trimming: 4 bases; J trimming: 2 bases; junction bases outside the gene matches: 8. The CDR3 has 18 residues. CDR3 loop: CASSYRTSGRAGQETQYF. For the CDR3, the DNA is TGTGCCAGCAGCTATCGGACTAGCGGGAGGGCCGGGCAAGAGACCCAGTACTTC.

This chain links TRBV6-1 with TRBJ2-7, with a tentative D call TRBD1 (5 bases). V lost 7 bases, J lost 1 base, and 8 bases lay in between. Germline V gene data show CDR1 as MNHNS and CDR2 as SASEGT. This CDR3 comprises 12 residues. The CDR3 DNA follows: TGTGCCAGCAAGAGGACATCCTACGAGCAGTACTTC. It translates to CASKRTSYEQYF.

The gene calls are TRBV5-4 and TRBJ2-1; D is ambiguous. V was cut by 4 bases and J by 15 bases, with 29 bases left in between. Germline-derived CDR1 and CDR2 are SGHNT and YYREEE (reference sequence). CDR3 length: 16 amino acids. The CDR3 loop reads CASSPLSPFRATTAFF. CDR3 coding DNA: TGTGCCAGCAGCCCCCTTTCCCCCTTCCGGGCCACTACCGCGTTCTTC.

The rearrangement joins TRBV11-3 to TRBJ2-1; 7 nucleotides agree with TRBD1. The CDR3 has 15 amino acids. Trimming cost V 4 bases and J 2 bases; bases outside gene matches: 5. CDR1 and CDR2 (germline): SGHNT, YENEEA. The CDR3 loop reads CASSYQGEAYNEQFF. The CDR3 DNA reads TGTGCCAGCAGCTACCAGGGGGAAGCCTACAATGAGCAGTTCTTC.

The chain couples TRBV5-1 to TRBJ2-7; D is perhaps TRBD2 (6 bases). V dropped 2 bases and J dropped 4 bases, with 10 bases sitting between them. This CDR3 comprises 13 residues. Germline-derived CDR1 and CDR2 are SGHRS and YFSETQ. This CDR3 reads CASSFSGRYEQYF. CDR3 DNA: TGCGCCAGCAGCTTCTCGGGGAGGTACGAGCAGTACTTC.

V and J are TRBV7-9 and TRBJ2-2; 9 bases agree with TRBD2. Germline V CDR1 and CDR2: SEHNR, FQNEAQ (reference sequence). J lost 1 base, V lost 7 bases, and 4 bases had no gene match. This CDR3 has 15 residues. The CDR3 spells CASTPLAGNTGELFF. DNA for the CDR3: TGTGCCAGCACCCCACTAGCGGGGAACACCGGGGAGCTGTTTTTT.

V usage is TRBV30 and J usage is TRBJ1-1; no reliable D call. Germline CDR1 GTSNPN, CDR2 SVGIG (reference sequence). The CDR3 has 12 amino acids. The ends were cut back, 1 base at V and 4 bases at J, with 7 bases in the middle. The chain's CDR3 is CAWSDLGTEAFF. DNA for the CDR3: TGTGCCTGGAGTGATTTGGGCACTGAAGCTTTCTTT.

This clone has just one count. This chain joins TRBV7-8 and TRBJ2-1; D unclear. This CDR3 is 16 amino acids long. Germline assignment: CDR1 SGHVS and CDR2 FQNEAQ. Between the trimmed V and J ends, which lost 1 base and 6 bases, there was a span of 16 bases. The CDR3 sequence: CASSLGWVPMRNEQFF. DNA of the CDR3: TGTGCCAGCAGCTTAGGTTGGGTCCCTATGCGCAATGAGCAGTTCTTC.

This chain uses TRBV5-1 with TRBJ1-1; D uncertain. Trimming cost V 3 bases and J 0 bases, with 15 bases left between them. CDR1 SGHRS and CDR2 YFSETQ come from the germline V gene. This CDR3 has 16 amino acids. CDR3: CASSSRTGFMNTEAFF. CDR3 sequence (DNA): TGCGCCAGCAGCTCGAGGACGGGTTTCATGAACACTGAAGCTTTCTTT. The entire variable domain, with the rest obtained from reference TRBV5-1 and TRBJ1-1, is as follows: KAGVTQTPRYLIKTRGQQVTLSCSPISGHRSVSWYQQTPGQGLQFLFEYFSETQRNKGNFPGRFSGRQFSNSRSEMNVSTLELGDSALYLCASSSRTGFMNTEAFFGQGTRLTVV.

The chain joins TRBV27 to TRBJ2-7; 9 bases are shared with TRBD1. The CDR3 totals 15 residues. Germline CDR1 and CDR2: MNHEY and SMNVEV (reference sequence). The V and J ends lost 4 bases and 7 bases, in that order; junction bases with no gene match: 11. In nucleotides, the CDR3 is TGTGCCAGCAGTTCCGACAGGGGGGAAAGTCGGGAGCAGTACTTC. It codes for CASSSDRGESREQYF.

The chain carries TRBV6-6 and TRBJ1-2, with a weak D call TRBD1 (6 bases). The germline V gene encodes CDR1 MNHNY and CDR2 SVGAGI (reference sequence). The V end lost 0 bases, the J end lost 6 bases, and 11 bases lay between the germline ends. The CDR3 length is 14 residues. The CDR3 coding sequence is TGTGCCAGCAGTTACTCCGGACAGTCGGATGGCTACACCTTC. It specifies CASSYSGQSDGYTF.

The chain employs TRBV5-4 and TRBJ2-1, with D hard to call. The CDR3 is made up of 13 amino acids. CDR1 is SGHNT, CDR2 YYREEE, per germline (reference sequence). Trimming cost V 4 bases and J 7 bases, with 12 bases left between them. The CDR3 DNA follows: TGTGCCAGCAGCCCCGCAAGCTGGAATGAGCAGTTCTTC. Protein: CASSPASWNEQFF.